Below, 7 T cell receptor beta chains from the same sample are listed, as sequenced in a study of blood T cell repertoires in COVID-19. Here immunoSEQ multiplex PCR was the method, and the copy in TCRdb shows in-frame clones only, minus some. This sample has roughly 240,000 clones, with around 85% found just once. Sequences were obtained from PBMCs or T cells enriched from blood (not recorded which). All receptors come from a woman aged 50 to 65 with acute COVID-19.

The chain is built from TRBV6-2 or TRBV6-3 and TRBJ2-7; 7 positions agree with TRBD1. Per the germline V gene, CDR1 is MNHEY and CDR2 is SVGEGT. The CDR3 contains 12 residues. V gave up 5 bases and J gave up 12 bases; unmatched junction bases: 10. In nucleotides, the CDR3 is TGTGCCAGCAGTAACCGGGAAAGGGACAGGTACTTC. Translated: CASSNRERDRYF.

The V gene is TRBV11-2, the J gene TRBJ1-2; 11 bases agree with TRBD1. With 5 bases clipped from V and 2 bases from J, the junction kept 4 bases outside the gene matches. Germline CDR1 reads SGHAT; CDR2 reads FQNNGV. This CDR3 is 15 amino acids long. CDR3 bases: TGTGCCAGCAGCATGGGACAGGGGGTAAACTATGGCTACACCTTC. Its translation: CASSMGQGVNYGYTF.

V gene TRBV19 combines with J gene TRBJ2-1; 9 nucleotides line up with TRBD2. J was trimmed by 2 bases and V by 8 bases; bases with no gene match: 4. Germline CDR1 reads LNHDA; CDR2 reads SQIVND (reference sequence). This CDR3 is built from 14 residues. CDR3 nucleotides: TGTGCCAGTCATAGCGGGGGTACCTACAATGAGCAGTTCTTC. The encoded protein is CASHSGGTYNEQFF.

This sequence joins TRBV3-1 (or the pseudogene TRBV3-2) and TRBJ2-5, with TRBD2 identical over 10 bases. The V gene end was trimmed by 4 bases and the J gene end by 1 base; junction bases not matched to a gene: 6. CDR3 length equals 16 residues. The germline V gene encodes CDR1 LGHDT and CDR2 YNNKEL (reference sequence). The CDR3 region is CASSRLLAGSQETQYF. In nucleotides, the CDR3 is TGTGCCAGCAGCCGATTACTAGCGGGGAGCCAAGAGACCCAGTACTTC.

The gene calls are TRBV19 and TRBJ1-2, with 7 bases that match TRBD1. The junction had 10 bases not matched to a gene; V was cut back by 7 bases and J by 2 bases. Germline lookup yields CDR1 LNHDA and CDR2 SQIVND (reference sequence). The CDR3 has 15 amino acids. As DNA, the CDR3 is TGTGCCAGTACCGACGGGACAGCAGACAACTATGGCTACACCTTC. Its translation: CASTDGTADNYGYTF.

This clone was recorded once. The identical CDR3 is also encoded by other nucleotide sequences in the sample. CDR3 amino acids: CASSRTGDYGYTF. The CDR3 nucleotides read TGTGCCAGCTCACGGACAGGTGACTATGGCTACACCTTC. This chain uses TRBV18 with TRBJ1-2; 7 bases match TRBD1. In germline, CDR1 is KGHSH, CDR2 LQKENI. The V gene end was trimmed by 4 bases and the J gene end by 3 bases; junction bases not matched to a gene: 2. The CDR3 loop spans 13 amino acids.

This clone was recorded once. V usage is TRBV6-2 or TRBV6-3 and J usage is TRBJ1-1; maybe TRBD1 (5 bases). Germline V CDR1 and CDR2: MNHEY, SVGEGT. With 4 bases removed from V and 1 base from J, the gap between germline ends came to 10 bases. The CDR3 sequence is 14 residues long. CDR3 nucleotides: TGTGCCAGCAGTTCCGACGGACAGAACACTGAAGCTTTCTTT. Amino acid sequence: CASSSDGQNTEAFF.